This T cell receptor beta chain was profiled in a study of OX40 agonist ivuxolimab in advanced cancers. About the study: The diagnoses of dose-escalation patients were hepatocellular carcinoma, melanoma, renal cell or head and neck cancer. Prior therapy, whether anti-PD-1, anti-PD-L1 or anti-CTLA-4, was allowed, and roughly 40% had some.

The assay was immunoSEQ multiplex PCR, and TCRdb's table has in-frame clones only and misses some. The sample yields 26,000 or so clones, approximately 83% seen once. This clone was observed a single time. Germline-derived CDR1 and CDR2 are MRHNA and SNTAGT. With 6 bases removed from V and 3 bases from J, the gap between germline ends came to 15 bases. The CDR3 sequence is 15 residues long. The specimen comprised CD4+ or CD8+ T cells sorted from blood, sampled in a trial of the OX40 agonist ivuxolimab. The TCR was taken from an adult with an advanced solid tumor such as melanoma, head and neck, liver or kidney cancer. The gene calls are TRBV6-4 and TRBJ1-5, with D perhaps TRBD1 (6 bases). Here the CDR3 reads CASSPMGGPNQPQHF. CDR3 bases: TGTGCCAGCAGCCCTATGGGGGGCCCCAATCAGCCCCAGCATTTT.